This T cell receptor (beta chain) is from a study of neurological immune-mediated disorders. Study outcomes and limitations: HTLV-1-associated myelopathy ranked highest for TCR clonal expansion and multiple sclerosis lowest, beneath healthy controls.

Time point in this sample: technical triplicate 1. CD4+ or CD8+ T cells, around 940,000 per library, were used for sorted libraries. V was shortened by 2 bases and J by 3 bases, with 8 bases between the two germline ends. Germline V gene lookup returns CDR1 SQVTM and CDR2 ANQGSEA. This CDR3 has 12 residues. 5'RACE with 10-nucleotide random UMIs produced the cDNA. Over 170 million TCR-beta sequences (from 15-18 subjects) were yielded by each sequencing run. TCRdb called the 5' RACE reads again in MiXCR, with one record for every CDR3 protein. The table includes approximately 23,000 distinct CDR3 sequences, over 10% detected once. This clonotype was counted ten times or more. Its antigen is not known.

The sequenced sample consisted of CD4+ T cells from blood. The V gene is TRBV29-1, the J gene TRBJ2-7; D remains unclear. This TCR was sampled from a female donor with HTLV-1-associated myelopathy (HAM/TSP). The CDR3 DNA follows: TGCAGCGTTGAATACAGAAACTACGAGCAGTACTTC. It yields the protein CSVEYRNYEQYF.